This T cell receptor beta chain originates from a study of beta chain features in type 1 diabetes. Comment on this clone: Its antigen is currently unknown.

The investigators reverse transcribed all of the isolated RNA, so they sequenced expressed TCRB transcripts. The assay was immunoSEQ multiplex PCR, and TCRdb's table has in-frame clones only and misses some. Among roughly 150,000 clones listed, 50% to 70% were seen once. Study-wide results and limits: Across all four CD4+ subsets, people with type 1 diabetes showed modestly shorter TCRB CDR3s.

Germline V lookup: CDR1 SQVTM, CDR2 ANQGSEA. With 4 bases removed from V and 5 bases from J, the gap between germline ends came to 18 bases. The CDR3 has 14 residues. The chain joins TRBV29-1 to TRBJ2-7; weak D call: TRBD1 (7 bases). This TCR derives from a man aged 25-45 years with type 1 diabetes. The sample taken for sequencing was naive CD4+ T cells from blood. CDR3 DNA sequence: TGCAGCGTTGTAGTCCAGGGGGGTCGAAACGAGCAGTACTTC. Translation: CSVVVQGGRNEQYF.